This T cell receptor (beta chain) was captured in a study of Ad26.COV2.S vaccination and SARS-CoV-2 variants (dated by TCRdb to the early 2020s). Some background on the complete study: Vaccine-arm donors were drawn from COV1001, a multicentre, randomized, double-blind, placebo-controlled phase I-IIa trial of Ad26.COV2.S in healthy adults. Ad26.COV2.S was given intramuscularly at 5x10^10 or 1x10^11 viral particles, as a single shot or as two shots 56 days apart. The specificity and breadth of SARS-CoV-2-reactive T cell receptors after Ad26.COV2.S vaccination were assessed by TCRbeta repertoire sequencing. The TCR-sequenced set comprised around 32 samples: some 19 Ad26.COV2.S vaccine recipients, 5 placebo recipients and 8 SARS-CoV-2 convalescent individuals. Trial participants were randomized into five groups of five, in which low-dose or high-dose Ad26.COV2.S was given once or twice, or placebo was given on both occasions. Investigators did not know the trial group allocation while performing experiments and assessing outcomes. Study-wide conclusions, independent of this receptor: Vaccine and placebo recipients had comparable non-spike TCR breadth, which fits with the vaccine containing only spike. Higher spike-specific TCR breadth was observed in Ad26.COV2.S recipients than in placebo recipients (P = 0.0014). The study was not powered for comparison of responses between vaccine doses or regimens. After vaccination, substantial breadth of spike-specific CD8+ and CD4+ T cell responses was reported. The authors noted that total T cell responses may have been underestimated by the TCR breadth and depth analyses.

According to the study, the label for this sample's treatment or condition signals: roughly 19 received Ad26.COV2.S at low or high dose, single or two shots; roughly five received placebo; per-sample allocation not given. For vaccine and placebo recipients, the sequenced repertoires came from samples collected on day 63 after the first injection. Between 29 July and 7 August 2020, Cohort 1b enrolled about 27 adults aged 18-55 years at one site in Boston, USA. Ad26.COV2.S was a replication-incompetent adenovirus type 26 vector expressing a prefusion-stabilized SARS-CoV-2 spike protein from the original Wuhan strain. Reading from cysteine to phenylalanine, the CDR3 counts 13 amino acids. Just the 39-base CDR3 DNA is kept, in frame starting at base 1. V trim: 1 base; J trim: 6 bases; unmatched bases: 0. The germline V gene yields MGHRA for CDR1 and YSYEKL for CDR2. Regarding this clone: What antigen it recognizes has not been identified. No clone much larger than this one lies a single base away; base qualities are absent.

TCRbeta CDR3 regions were sequenced with the immunoSEQ Assay. After extraction, genomic DNA underwent amplification by bias-controlled multiplex PCR, followed by high-throughput sequencing. In the original analysis: To quantify the absolute abundance of each unique TCRbeta CDR3 region, sequences were collapsed and filtered. T cell fraction was estimated by normalizing TCRbeta template counts to usable DNA, with usable DNA measured through amplification of reference genes found in all nucleated cells. Repertoire TCRs were annotated as SARS-CoV-2-specific by exact matching of V gene, CDR3 amino acid sequence and J gene to a known reactive TCR set. MIRA supplied the reference SARS-CoV-2 TCR set, which was filtered for enrichment in COVID-19-positive ImmuneCODE repertoires so that public or cross-reactive TCRs were removed. Drawing on the MIRA antigens, annotated TCRs were analysed further at the level of specific ORF or position within ORF. Breadth was defined as the number of annotated unique rearrangements divided by the total number of unique productive rearrangements, and depth was defined as the summed frequency of the annotated unique rearrangements. TCR breadth was compared between groups using two-sided Wilcoxon rank-sum tests. Held by TCRdb, this immuneACCESS table contains in-frame sequences only and omits some clones. Under half of the omission traces to an unresolved V gene where checked; the cause of the rest is unknown. V, J and clone size are taken as reported in that table, and D and trimming were inferred from the DNA itself. The sample table records approximately 410,000 clones; around 92% of these occur just once. The ten top clones hold more than 1.5% of the sample.

The specimen comprised peripheral blood, sampled in a trial of Ad26.COV2.S vaccine versus placebo. The sequence came from a person between 18 and 60 years old who received the Ad26.COV2.S COVID-19 vaccine or a placebo. This chain joins TRBV4-1 to TRBJ2-1, and 7 junctional nucleotides match TRBD2. The DNA sequence reads TGCGCCAGCAGCCAAGGACTAGCCAATGAGCAGTTCTTC. Its translation is CASSQGLANEQFF.